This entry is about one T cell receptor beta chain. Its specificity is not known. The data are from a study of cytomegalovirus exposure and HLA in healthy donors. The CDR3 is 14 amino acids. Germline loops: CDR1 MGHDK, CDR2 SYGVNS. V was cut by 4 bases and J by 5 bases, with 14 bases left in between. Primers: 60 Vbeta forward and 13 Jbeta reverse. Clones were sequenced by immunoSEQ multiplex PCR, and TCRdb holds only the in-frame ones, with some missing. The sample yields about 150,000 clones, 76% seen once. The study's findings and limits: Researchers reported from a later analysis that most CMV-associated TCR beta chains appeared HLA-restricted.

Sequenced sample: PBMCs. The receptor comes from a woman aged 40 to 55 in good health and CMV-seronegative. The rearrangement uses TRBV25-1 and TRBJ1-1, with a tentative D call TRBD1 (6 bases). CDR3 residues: CASSGGGSGTEAFF. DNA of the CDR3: TGTGCCAGCAGTGGTGGGGGCTCGGGGACTGAAGCTTTCTTT.